This entry describes one T cell receptor beta chain. Its antigen is not yet known. Base qualities are not at hand, and no much larger clone is one base apart. These data are taken from a study of T cell responses to AZD1222 COVID-19 vaccine (dated by TCRdb to the early 2020s). About the full investigation: Because spike-specific TCR depth and breadth did not differ between the two schedules, AZD1222 recipients who got a second dose at roughly 4 weeks were pooled with those who got a second dose at roughly 12 weeks. A total of over 230 trial participants underwent TCR sequencing, of whom roughly 210 received two doses of AZD1222 and around 26 received two doses of the MenACWY control vaccine. Trial participants were enrolled by age into subgroups of 18-55, 56-69 and 70-plus years, and about 150, 27 and 61 TCR-sequenced participants, respectively, were included in these subgroups.

Trimming takes 6 bases off V and 7 bases off J; junction bases not matched to a gene: 6. The CDR3 starts with the cysteine, ends with the phenylalanine, and has 13 residues. Only the CDR3 DNA stays, 39 bases, in frame from base 1. The germline V gene yields MNHEY for CDR1 and SVGAGI for CDR2. Paper-wide results and their limitations: Because no day 14 peak-response samples were available, the repertoires could be characterized only after the peak T cell response. After two AZD1222 doses, spike-specific TCR breadth and depth were significantly higher than at day 0 and than in MenACWY recipients. The 56-69-year group was small, and its depth increase did not reach significance, likely because of low power. Participants were mostly white British and included more females than males, and it was suggested by the authors that clonal diversity may have been underestimated. Conclusions about previously exposed vaccinees are limited, since just a handful of AZD1222 recipients were seropositive for SARS-CoV-2 at baseline. Reportedly, almost half of the unique spike-specific TCRs recognized epitopes lying outside the regions that are mutated in the B.1.351 and B.1.1.7 variants. Vaccine-associated CD4 TCRs spanned the whole spike protein, with dominant responses in regions 160-218 and 743-854.

The CDR3 regions of human TCRbeta chains were subjected to immunosequencing. The authors' pipeline ran thus. TCRs in the repertoires were compared against a reference library of SARS-CoV-2-specific TCRs that had been generated with the MIRA antigen-specificity platform. Breadth was defined as the fraction of unique TCRs that were SARS-CoV-2-associated. Depth was defined as the fraction of total T cells that were SARS-CoV-2-associated. Using the MIRA data, each spike-specific TCR was mapped to the spike region that the TCR reacts to and placed in a CD4 or CD8 class. Log10-transformed breadth and depth values were compared by one-way ANOVA with Sidak's multiple comparisons tests. In TCRdb, the immuneACCESS table is reduced to in-frame sequences with V and J assigned. These tables do not hold every clone; where another copy was compared, an unresolved V gene accounts for under half, and the others remain unexplained. That table furnishes V, J and clone size, whereas the DNA furnished D and trimming. This sample has approximately 100,000 clones in its table, and around 94% of those were observed once. The ten biggest clones cover around 2% of the sample.

The label giving this sample's time point can be read as: baseline before first vaccination. Vaccinee samples came from UK trials COV001 and COV002, including a single-blind randomized controlled phase 2/3 trial of AZD1222 (ChAdOx1 nCoV-19) in healthy adults. For TCRbeta chain sequencing, PBMC samples from trial participants were taken at day 0 and at day 28 after the second dose. This TCR came from an adult in good health. The chain is made from TRBV6-5 and TRBJ2-1, and TRBD1 matches 7 of the central bases. The specimen comprised peripheral blood, sampled on day 0 of AZD1222 vaccination. The encoded CDR3 is CASSMTGTNEQFF. The DNA is TGTGCCAGCAGCATGACAGGGACAAATGAGCAGTTCTTC.